Each of the 7 T cell receptor beta chains below was sequenced from the same sample in a study of neurological immune-mediated disorders. TCRdb itself ran the 5' RACE reads through MiXCR, one entry per CDR3 protein. The sample includes some 60,000 distinct CDR3 sequences, 2.5% seen only once; the top ten take under 4%. The sequenced sample consisted of PBMCs. These TCRs come from a man in his fifties or sixties with multiple sclerosis.

This clonotype was seen ten or more times. This rearrangement joins TRBV14 to TRBJ1-2, with a weak D call TRBD1 (6 bases). The germline V gene encodes CDR1 SGHDN and CDR2 FVKESK. Trimming pared 2 bases from V and 7 bases from J, leaving 14 bases between. The CDR3 contains 14 residues. This chain's CDR3 is CASSQTGYSGGYTF. DNA for the CDR3: TGTGCCAGCAGCCAAACAGGGTATTCGGGTGGCTACACCTTC.

At least ten counts were recorded for this clonotype. V gene TRBV4-3 combines with J gene TRBJ1-5; no clear D gene. The germline gives CDR1 LGHNA, CDR2 YSLEER. Trimming took off 5 bases at V and 1 base at J, with 12 bases between the two ends. This CDR3 is built from 15 residues. CDR3 sequence reads: CASSKDRASNQPQHF. CDR3 nucleotide sequence: TGCGCCAGCAGCAAGGACCGGGCCAGCAATCAGCCCCAGCATTTT.

This clonotype was detected many times. This chain joins TRBV12-3 or TRBV12-4 and TRBJ1-1; the D is unclear. V lost 7 bases and J 2 bases, leaving 11 bases between the germline ends. The CDR3 covers 13 residues. CDR3 protein: CASITDANTEAFF. The CDR3, as DNA: TGTGCCAGCATTACCGACGCCAACACTGAAGCTTTCTTT.

This clonotype was counted ten times or more. The gene calls are TRBV20-1 and TRBJ1-6, with 7 nucleotides matching TRBD1. The V segment lost 0 bases and the J segment 6 bases; nucleotides outside the gene matches: 5. CDR1 is DFQATT and CDR2 is SNEGSKA in the germline V gene (reference sequence). The CDR3 has 15 amino acids. CDR3 sequence reads: CSARDGDSSNSPLHF. DNA for the CDR3: TGCAGTGCTAGAGATGGGGACAGCTCTAATTCACCCCTCCACTTT.

This clonotype came up many times. The chain couples TRBV6-2 or TRBV6-3 to TRBJ1-6; no firm D call. This CDR3 contains 12 residues. V was trimmed by 6 bases and J by 7 bases, leaving 7 bases between them. Germline CDR1 reads MNHEY; CDR2 reads SVGEGT. CDR3 amino acids: CASSEANSPLHF. In nucleotides, the CDR3 is TGTGCCAGCAGCGAAGCCAATTCACCCCTCCACTTT.

Remarks on this clonotype: At one boundary the junction diverges from the germline segment, which might be a read error. This sequence joins TRBV4-3 and TRBJ2-3; no reliable D call. The germline gives CDR1 LGHNA, CDR2 YSLEER. The CDR3 loop spans 12 amino acids. The DNA for the CDR3 is TGCGACAGCAGCAAAGATGACCGTTCGCAGTATTTT. It translates to CDSSKDDRSQYF.

The table lists this clonotype with many counts. J is TRBJ1-1 and V is TRBV14, with a tentative D call TRBD1 (6 bases). The CDR3 is 13 residues long. The ends were cut back, 5 bases at V and 3 bases at J, with 10 bases in the middle. Germline V CDR1 and CDR2: SGHDN, FVKESK. The CDR3 here is CASSNGQYTEAFF. The DNA of the CDR3 is TGTGCCAGCAGCAATGGACAGTACACTGAAGCTTTCTTT.